The TCR beta chain described here comes from a study of blood T cell repertoires in COVID-19. Looking at the study overall: From T cells, B-cell-depleted T cells, or PBMCs came the material, which was cDNA or gDNA.

The CDR3 runs 15 residues. CDR1 is SQVTM, CDR2 ANQGSEA, per germline. Trimming at V came to 4 bases and at J to 0 bases, leaving 5 bases not matched to a gene. In the authors' workflow: Counts of nucleated cells, estimated from reference gene primer amplification, were obtained. TCRdb's table, derived via immunoSEQ multiplex PCR, lists solely in-frame clones and lacks some. For V, J and clone size, that table is used; D and trimming come from the DNA. The sample lists approximately 110,000 clones; 82% were seen once. This clone was counted a few times. Sequenced material: peripheral blood. The source is a man between 65 and 85 years old with acute or convalescent COVID-19. The V gene is TRBV29-1, the J gene TRBJ1-5; the match to TRBD1 covers 8 bases. CDR3 sequence reads: CSVAATGDSNQPQHF. The CDR3 DNA reads as TGCAGCGTTGCAGCGACAGGGGATAGCAATCAGCCCCAGCATTTT. The variable domain in full, with the rest retrieved from reference TRBV29-1 and TRBJ1-5, is SAVISQKPSRDICQRGTSLTIQCQVDSQVTMMFWYRQQPGQSLTLIATANQGSEATYESGFVIDKFPISRPNLTFSTLTVSNMSPEDSSIYLCSVAATGDSNQPQHFGDGTRLSIL.